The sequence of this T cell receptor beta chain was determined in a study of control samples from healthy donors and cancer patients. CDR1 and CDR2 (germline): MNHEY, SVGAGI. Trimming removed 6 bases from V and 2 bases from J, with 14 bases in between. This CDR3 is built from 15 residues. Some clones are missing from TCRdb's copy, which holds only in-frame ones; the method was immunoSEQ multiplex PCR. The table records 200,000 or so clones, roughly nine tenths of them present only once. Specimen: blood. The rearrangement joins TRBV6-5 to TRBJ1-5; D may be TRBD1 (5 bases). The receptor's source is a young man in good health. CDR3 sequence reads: CASSGTFFRNQPQHF. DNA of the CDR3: TGTGCCAGCAGCGGGACCTTCTTCCGCAATCAGCCCCAGCATTTT.